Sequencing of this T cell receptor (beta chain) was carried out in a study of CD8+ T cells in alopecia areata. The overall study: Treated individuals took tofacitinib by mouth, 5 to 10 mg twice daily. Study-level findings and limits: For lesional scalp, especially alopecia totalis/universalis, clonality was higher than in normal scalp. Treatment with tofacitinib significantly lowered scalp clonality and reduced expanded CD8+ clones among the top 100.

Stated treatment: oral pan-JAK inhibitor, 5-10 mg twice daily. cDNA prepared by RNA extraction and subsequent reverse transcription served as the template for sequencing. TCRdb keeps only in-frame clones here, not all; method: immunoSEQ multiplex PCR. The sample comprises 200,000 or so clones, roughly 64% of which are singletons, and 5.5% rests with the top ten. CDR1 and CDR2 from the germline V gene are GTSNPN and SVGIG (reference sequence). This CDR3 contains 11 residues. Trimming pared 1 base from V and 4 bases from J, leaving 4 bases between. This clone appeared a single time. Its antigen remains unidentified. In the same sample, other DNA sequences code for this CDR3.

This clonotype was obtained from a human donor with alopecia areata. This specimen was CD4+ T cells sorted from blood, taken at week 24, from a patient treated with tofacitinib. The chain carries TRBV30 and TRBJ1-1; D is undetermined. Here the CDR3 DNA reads TGTGCCTGGAGTGAGGTCACTGAAGCTTTCTTT. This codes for CAWSEVTEAFF.